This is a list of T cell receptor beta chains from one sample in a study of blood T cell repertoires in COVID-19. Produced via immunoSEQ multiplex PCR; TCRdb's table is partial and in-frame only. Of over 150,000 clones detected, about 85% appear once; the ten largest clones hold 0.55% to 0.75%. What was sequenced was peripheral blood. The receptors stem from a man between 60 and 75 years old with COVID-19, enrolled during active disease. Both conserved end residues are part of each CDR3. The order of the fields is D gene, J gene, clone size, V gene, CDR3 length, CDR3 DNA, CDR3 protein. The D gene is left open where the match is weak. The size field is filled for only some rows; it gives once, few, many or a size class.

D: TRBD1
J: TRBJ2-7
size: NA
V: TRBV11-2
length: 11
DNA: TGTGCCAGCGGGGACAGCTACGAGCAGTACTTC
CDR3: CASGDSYEQYF

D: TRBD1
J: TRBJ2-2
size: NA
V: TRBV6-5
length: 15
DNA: TGTGCCAGCAGCCAAACAGGGGGAGTGACCGGGGAGCTGTTTTTT
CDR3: CASSQTGGVTGELFF

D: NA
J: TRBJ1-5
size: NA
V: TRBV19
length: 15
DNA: TGTGCCAGTAGTATGGGGCAGGGGCCTTATCAGCCCCAGCATTTT
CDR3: CASSMGQGPYQPQHF

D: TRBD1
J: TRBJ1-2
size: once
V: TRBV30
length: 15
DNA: TGTGCCTGGAGGCCCCGGGACAGGTCGAACTATGGCTACACCTTC
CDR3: CAWRPRDRSNYGYTF

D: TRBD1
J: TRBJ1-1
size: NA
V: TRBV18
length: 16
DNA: TGTGCCAGCTCAGGGACAGGGGGAATCTCGAGGACTGAAGCTTTCTTT
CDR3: CASSGTGGISRTEAFF

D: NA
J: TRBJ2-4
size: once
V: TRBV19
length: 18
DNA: TGTGCCAGTAGTACTGGGGTCGGAGGGGGCTCCCGCGGGGACATTCAGTACTTC
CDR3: CASSTGVGGGSRGDIQYF

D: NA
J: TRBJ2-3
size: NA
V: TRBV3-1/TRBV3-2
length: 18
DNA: TGTGCCAGCAGCCAAGGGGCGGCACTAGGATCTAGCACAGATACGCAGTATTTT
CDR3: CASSQGAALGSSTDTQYF

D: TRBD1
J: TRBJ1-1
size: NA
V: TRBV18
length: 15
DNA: TGTGCCAGCTCACCCTCGACAGGGATATGGACTGAAGCTTTCTTT
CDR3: CASSPSTGIWTEAFF

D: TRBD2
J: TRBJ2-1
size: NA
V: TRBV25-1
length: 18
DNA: TGTGCCAGCAGTGTTTCTCGGGGACTAGCGGGGGAAAACAATGAGCAGTTCTTC
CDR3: CASSVSRGLAGENNEQFF

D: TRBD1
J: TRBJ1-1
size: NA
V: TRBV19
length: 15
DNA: TGTGCCAGTAGTGTCCGGACAGGGAGGGACACTGAAGCTTTCTTT
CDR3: CASSVRTGRDTEAFF

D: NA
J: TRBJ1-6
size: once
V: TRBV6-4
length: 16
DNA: TGTGCCAGCAGTGACTCCGAAGGGGTAAGAAATTCACCCCTCCACTTT
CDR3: CASSDSEGVRNSPLHF

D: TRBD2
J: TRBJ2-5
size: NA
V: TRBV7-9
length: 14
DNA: TGTGCCAGCAGCTTTGGCGGGAGTAGGGAGACCCAGTACTTC
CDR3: CASSFGGSRETQYF

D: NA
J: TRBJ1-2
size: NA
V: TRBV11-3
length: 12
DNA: TGTGCCATATCTACGGGGGGTAGTGGCTACACCTTC
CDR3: CAISTGGSGYTF

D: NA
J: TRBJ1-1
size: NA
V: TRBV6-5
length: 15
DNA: TGTGCCAGCAGTTACTCGAGGTCGTCTTTCACTGAAGCTTTCTTT
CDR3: CASSYSRSSFTEAFF

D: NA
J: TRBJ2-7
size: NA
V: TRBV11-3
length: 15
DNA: TGTGCCAGCAGCTTAGTGGGGGCCAAGGGGTACGAGCAGTACTTC
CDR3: CASSLVGAKGYEQYF

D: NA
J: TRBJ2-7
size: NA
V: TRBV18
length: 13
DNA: TGTGCCAGCTCGTTCGGACTGATCTCCGAGCAGTACTTC
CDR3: CASSFGLISEQYF

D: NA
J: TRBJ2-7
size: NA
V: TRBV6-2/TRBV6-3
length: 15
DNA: TGTGCCAGCAGTTCCCACGGGACATTCCCCTACGAGCAGTACTTC
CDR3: CASSSHGTFPYEQYF

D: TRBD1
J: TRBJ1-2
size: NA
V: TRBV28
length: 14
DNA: TGTGCCAGCAGACCCCAACAGGGGGCGTATGGCTACACCTTC
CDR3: CASRPQQGAYGYTF

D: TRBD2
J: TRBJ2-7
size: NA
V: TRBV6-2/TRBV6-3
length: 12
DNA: TGTGCCAGCAGTTATCGGGGGGACGAGCAGTACTTC
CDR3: CASSYRGDEQYF

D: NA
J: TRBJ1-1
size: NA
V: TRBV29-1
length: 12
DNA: TGCAGCGGGAGGGAGGGGAACACTGAAGCTTTCTTT
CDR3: CSGREGNTEAFF

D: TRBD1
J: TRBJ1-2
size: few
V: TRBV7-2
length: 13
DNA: TGTGCCAGCAGCCTTGGGACAGCCGGTGGCTACACCTTC
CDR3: CASSLGTAGGYTF

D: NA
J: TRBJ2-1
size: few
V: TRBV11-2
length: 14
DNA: TGTGCCAGCAGCTCAGTGACAGCTTACAATGAGCAGTTCTTC
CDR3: CASSSVTAYNEQFF

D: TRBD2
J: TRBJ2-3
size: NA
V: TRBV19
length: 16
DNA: TGTGCCAGTAGTACTCCCAGCGGGAGGGCAACAGATACGCAGTATTTT
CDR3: CASSTPSGRATDTQYF

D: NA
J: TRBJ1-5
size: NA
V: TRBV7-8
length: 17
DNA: TGTGCCAGCAGCTTAGTTGGGGGGAGGGGGAGCAATCAGCCCCAGCATTTT
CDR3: CASSLVGGRGSNQPQHF

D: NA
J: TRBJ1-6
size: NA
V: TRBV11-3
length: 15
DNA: TGTGCCAGCAGCCTCCCGGCGGCTGATAATTCACCCCTCCACTTT
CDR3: CASSLPAADNSPLHF

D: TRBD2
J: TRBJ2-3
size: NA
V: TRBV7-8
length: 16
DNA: TGTGCCAGCAGCTCAATAGCGGGTACTAGCACAGATACGCAGTATTTT
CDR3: CASSSIAGTSTDTQYF

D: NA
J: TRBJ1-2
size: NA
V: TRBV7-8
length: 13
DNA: TGTGCCAGCAGTCTCGGGGGGCACTATGGCTACACCTTC
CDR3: CASSLGGHYGYTF

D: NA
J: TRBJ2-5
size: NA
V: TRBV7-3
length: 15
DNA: TGTGCCAGCAGCTTACAGGGACACACTGAAGAGACCCAGTACTTC
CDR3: CASSLQGHTEETQYF

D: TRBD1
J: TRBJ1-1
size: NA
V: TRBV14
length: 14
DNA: TGTGCCAGCAGCCCTTTGACAGGGTCGACAGAAGCTTTCTTT
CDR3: CASSPLTGSTEAFF